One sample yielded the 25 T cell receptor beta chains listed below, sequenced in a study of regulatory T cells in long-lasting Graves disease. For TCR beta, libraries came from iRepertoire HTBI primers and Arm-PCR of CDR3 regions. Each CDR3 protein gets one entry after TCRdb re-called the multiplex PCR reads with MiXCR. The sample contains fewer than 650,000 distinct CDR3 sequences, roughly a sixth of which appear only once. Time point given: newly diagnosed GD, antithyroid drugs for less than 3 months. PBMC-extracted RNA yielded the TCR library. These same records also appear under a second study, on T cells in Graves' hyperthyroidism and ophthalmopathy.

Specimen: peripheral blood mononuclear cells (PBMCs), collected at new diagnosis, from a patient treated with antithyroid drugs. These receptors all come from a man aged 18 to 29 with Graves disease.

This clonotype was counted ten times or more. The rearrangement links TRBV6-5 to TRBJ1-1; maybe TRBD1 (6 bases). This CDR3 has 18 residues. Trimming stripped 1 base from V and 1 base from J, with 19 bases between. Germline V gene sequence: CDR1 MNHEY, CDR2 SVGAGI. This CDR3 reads CASSYFGLRGTGNTEAFF. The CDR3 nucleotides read TGTGCCAGCAGTTACTTCGGTTTAAGGGGGACGGGGAACACTGAAGCTTTCTTT.

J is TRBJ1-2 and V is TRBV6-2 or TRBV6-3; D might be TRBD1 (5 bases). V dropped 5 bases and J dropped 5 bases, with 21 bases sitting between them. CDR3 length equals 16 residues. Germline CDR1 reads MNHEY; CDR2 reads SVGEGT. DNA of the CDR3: TGTGCCAGCAGTGGACAATGGGGAGGTCTGCGATATGGCTACACCTTC. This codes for CASSGQWGGLRYGYTF.

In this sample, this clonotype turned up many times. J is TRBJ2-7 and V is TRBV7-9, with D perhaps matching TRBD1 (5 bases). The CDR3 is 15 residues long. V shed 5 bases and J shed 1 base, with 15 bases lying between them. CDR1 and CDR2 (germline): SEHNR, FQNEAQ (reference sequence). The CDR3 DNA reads TGTGCCAGCAGCCCGCAGGGTTCAGGGTCCTACGAGCAGTACTTC. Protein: CASSPQGSGSYEQYF.

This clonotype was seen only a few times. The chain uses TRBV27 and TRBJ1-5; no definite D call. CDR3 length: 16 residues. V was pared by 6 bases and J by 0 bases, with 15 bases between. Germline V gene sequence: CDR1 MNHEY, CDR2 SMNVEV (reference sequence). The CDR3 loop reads CASRAGWGYSNQPQHF. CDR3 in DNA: TGTGCCAGCAGGGCCGGCTGGGGATATAGCAATCAGCCCCAGCATTTT.

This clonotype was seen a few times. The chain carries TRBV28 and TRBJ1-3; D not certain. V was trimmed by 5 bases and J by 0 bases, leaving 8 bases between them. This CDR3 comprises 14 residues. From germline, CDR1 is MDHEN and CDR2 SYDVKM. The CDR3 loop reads CASSRRLSGNTIYF. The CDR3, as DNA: TGTGCCAGCAGTAGACGTCTCTCTGGAAACACCATATATTTT.

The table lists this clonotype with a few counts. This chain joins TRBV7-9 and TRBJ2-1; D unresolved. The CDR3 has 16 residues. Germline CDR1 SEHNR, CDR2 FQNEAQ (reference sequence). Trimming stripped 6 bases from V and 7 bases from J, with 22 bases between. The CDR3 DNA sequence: TGTGCCAGCAGACACATTGTGATTGGTTGGATGAATGAGCAGTTCTTC. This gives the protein CASRHIVIGWMNEQFF.

The CDR3 coding sequence is TGTGCCAGCAGTTCCGGGACTAGCGGGAGGGACTACGAGCAGTACTTC. This sequence encodes CASSSGTSGRDYEQYF. The V call is TRBV28, the J call TRBJ2-7, with 16 positions matching TRBD2. Germline V gene data show CDR1 as MDHEN and CDR2 as SYDVKM. V shed 4 bases and J 3 bases; nucleotides not matched to a gene: 3. The CDR3 runs to 16 residues.

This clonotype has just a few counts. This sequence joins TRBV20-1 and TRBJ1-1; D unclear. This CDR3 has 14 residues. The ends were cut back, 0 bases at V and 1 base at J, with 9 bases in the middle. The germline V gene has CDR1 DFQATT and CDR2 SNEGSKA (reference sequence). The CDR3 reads CSARDRRSNTEAFF. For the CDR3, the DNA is TGCAGTGCTAGAGATCGACGTTCGAACACTGAAGCTTTCTTT.

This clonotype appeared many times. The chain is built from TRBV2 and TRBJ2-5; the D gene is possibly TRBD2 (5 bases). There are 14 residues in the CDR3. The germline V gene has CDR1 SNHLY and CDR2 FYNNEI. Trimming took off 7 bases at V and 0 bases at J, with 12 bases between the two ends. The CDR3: CASNPAANQETQYF. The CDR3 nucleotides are TGTGCCAGCAACCCAGCGGCCAACCAAGAGACCCAGTACTTC.

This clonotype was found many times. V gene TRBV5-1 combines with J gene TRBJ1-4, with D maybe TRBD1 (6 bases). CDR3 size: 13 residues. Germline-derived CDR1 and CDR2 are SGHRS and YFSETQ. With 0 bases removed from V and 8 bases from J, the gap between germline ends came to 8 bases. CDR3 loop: CASSLGGQEKLFF. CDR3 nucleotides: TGCGCCAGCAGCTTGGGGGGACAAGAAAAACTGTTTTTT.

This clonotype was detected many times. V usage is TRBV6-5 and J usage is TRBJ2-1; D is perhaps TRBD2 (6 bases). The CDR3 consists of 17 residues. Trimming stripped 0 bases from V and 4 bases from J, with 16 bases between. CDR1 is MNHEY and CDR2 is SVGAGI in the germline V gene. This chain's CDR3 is CASSYSNGGGLYNEQFF. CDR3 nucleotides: TGTGCCAGCAGTTACTCGAACGGTGGGGGACTGTACAATGAGCAGTTCTTC.

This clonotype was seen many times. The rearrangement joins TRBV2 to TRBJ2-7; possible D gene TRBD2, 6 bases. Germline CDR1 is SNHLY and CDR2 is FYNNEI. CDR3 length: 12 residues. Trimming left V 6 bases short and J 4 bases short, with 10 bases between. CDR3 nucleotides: TGTGCCAGCAGGTGGGAGGAGTACGAGCAGTACTTC. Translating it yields CASRWEEYEQYF.

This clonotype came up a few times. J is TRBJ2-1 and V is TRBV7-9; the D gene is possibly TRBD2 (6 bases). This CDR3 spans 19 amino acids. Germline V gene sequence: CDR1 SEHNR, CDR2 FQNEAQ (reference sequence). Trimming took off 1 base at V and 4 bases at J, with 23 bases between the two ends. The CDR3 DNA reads TGTGCCAGCAGCTTAGGGTTCGCGGGGCTCTCTCTGGGGTACAATGAGCAGTTCTTC. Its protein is CASSLGFAGLSLGYNEQFF.

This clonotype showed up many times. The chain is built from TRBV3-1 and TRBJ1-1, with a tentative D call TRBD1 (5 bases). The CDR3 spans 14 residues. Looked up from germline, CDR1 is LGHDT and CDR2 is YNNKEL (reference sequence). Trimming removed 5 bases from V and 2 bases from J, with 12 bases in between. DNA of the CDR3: TGTGCCAGCAGCGGCAGTGGGGGAAACACTGAAGCTTTCTTT. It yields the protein CASSGSGGNTEAFF.

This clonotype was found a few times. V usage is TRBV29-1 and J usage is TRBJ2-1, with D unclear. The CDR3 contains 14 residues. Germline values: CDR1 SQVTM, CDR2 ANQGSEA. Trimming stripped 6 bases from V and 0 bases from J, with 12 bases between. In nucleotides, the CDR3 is TGCAGCGTCGACCAAATTAGCTCCTACAATGAGCAGTTCTTC. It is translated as CSVDQISSYNEQFF.

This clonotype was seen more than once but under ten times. This CDR3 reads CASSTEAPPATEAFF. DNA of the CDR3: TGTGCCAGCAGCACAGAGGCCCCACCGGCCACTGAAGCTTTCTTT. The chain uses TRBV7-9 and TRBJ1-1; D ambiguous. Germline V gene lookup returns CDR1 SEHNR and CDR2 FQNEAQ (reference sequence). The CDR3 sequence is 15 residues long. V shed 5 bases and J shed 4 bases, with 17 bases lying between them.

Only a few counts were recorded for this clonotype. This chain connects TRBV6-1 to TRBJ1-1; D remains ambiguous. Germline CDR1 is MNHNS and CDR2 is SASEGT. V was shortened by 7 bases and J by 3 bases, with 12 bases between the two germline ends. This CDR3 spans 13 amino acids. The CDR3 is CASNEGPYTEAFF. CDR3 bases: TGTGCCAGCAATGAGGGCCCGTACACTGAAGCTTTCTTT.

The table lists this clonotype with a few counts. The CDR3 is CASSLGPWTGREAFF. CDR3 coding DNA: TGTGCCAGCAGCTTAGGCCCCTGGACAGGCCGTGAAGCTTTCTTT. This sequence joins TRBV7-2 and TRBJ1-1, with TRBD1 matching over 7 bases. V shed 1 base and J 7 bases; nucleotides not matched to a gene: 9. CDR1 is SGHTA, CDR2 FQGNSA, per germline. This CDR3 is built from 15 residues. The full variable domain, in which reference TRBV7-2 and TRBJ1-1 provide the parts outside the CDR3, is GAGVSQSPSNKVTEKGKDVELRCDPISGHTALYWYRQSLGQGLEFLIYFQGNSAPDKSGLPSDRFSAERTGGSVSTLTIQRTQQEDSAVYLCASSLGPWTGREAFFGQGTRLTVV.

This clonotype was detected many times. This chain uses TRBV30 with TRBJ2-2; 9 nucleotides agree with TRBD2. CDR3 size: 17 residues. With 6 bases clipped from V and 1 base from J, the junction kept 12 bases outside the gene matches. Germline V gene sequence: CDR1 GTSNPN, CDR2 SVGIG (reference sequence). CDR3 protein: CACHLGLAGVNTGELFF. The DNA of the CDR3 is TGTGCCTGCCACTTGGGACTAGCAGGAGTGAACACCGGGGAGCTGTTTTTT.

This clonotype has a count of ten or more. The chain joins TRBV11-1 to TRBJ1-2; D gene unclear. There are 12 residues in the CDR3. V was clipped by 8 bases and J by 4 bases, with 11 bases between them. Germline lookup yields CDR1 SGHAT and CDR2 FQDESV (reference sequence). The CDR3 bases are TGTGCCAGCGGAACATCACTCTATGGCTACACCTTC. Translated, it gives CASGTSLYGYTF.

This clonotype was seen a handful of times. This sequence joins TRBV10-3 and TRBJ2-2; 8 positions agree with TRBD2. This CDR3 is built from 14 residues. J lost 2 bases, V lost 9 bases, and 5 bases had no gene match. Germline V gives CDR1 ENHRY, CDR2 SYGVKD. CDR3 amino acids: CAIRSGGNTGELFF. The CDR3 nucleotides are TGTGCCATTCGCAGCGGGGGCAACACCGGGGAGCTGTTTTTT.

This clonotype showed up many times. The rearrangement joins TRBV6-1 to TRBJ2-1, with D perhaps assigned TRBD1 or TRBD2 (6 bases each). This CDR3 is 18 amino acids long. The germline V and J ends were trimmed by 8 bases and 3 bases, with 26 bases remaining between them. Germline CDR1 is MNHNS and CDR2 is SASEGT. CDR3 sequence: CASPGRLPGEAHYNEQFF. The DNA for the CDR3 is TGTGCCAGCCCCGGGCGGTTGCCAGGGGAGGCTCACTACAATGAGCAGTTCTTC.

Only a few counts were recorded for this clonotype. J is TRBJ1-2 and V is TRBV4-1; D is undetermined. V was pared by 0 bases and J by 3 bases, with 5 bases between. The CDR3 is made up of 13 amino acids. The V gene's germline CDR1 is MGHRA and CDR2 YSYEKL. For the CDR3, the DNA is TGCGCCAGCAGCCAAGATCCGGACTATGGCTACACCTTC. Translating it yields CASSQDPDYGYTF.

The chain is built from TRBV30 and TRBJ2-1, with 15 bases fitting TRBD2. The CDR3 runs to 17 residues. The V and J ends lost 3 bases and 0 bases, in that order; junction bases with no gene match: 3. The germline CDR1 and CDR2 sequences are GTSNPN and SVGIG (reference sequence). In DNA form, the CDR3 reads TGTGCCTGGAGGCGGACTAGCGGGAGGGCCTCCTACAATGAGCAGTTCTTC. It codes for CAWRRTSGRASYNEQFF.

The CDR3 here is CASSQVSASPLHF. The CDR3 DNA is TGTGCCAGCAGCCAAGTTTCCGCTTCACCCCTCCACTTT. This chain connects TRBV14 to TRBJ1-6, with D unresolved. The CDR3 is 13 residues long. Germline CDR1 is SGHDN and CDR2 is FVKESK. V was cut by 1 base and J by 9 bases, with 7 bases left in between.